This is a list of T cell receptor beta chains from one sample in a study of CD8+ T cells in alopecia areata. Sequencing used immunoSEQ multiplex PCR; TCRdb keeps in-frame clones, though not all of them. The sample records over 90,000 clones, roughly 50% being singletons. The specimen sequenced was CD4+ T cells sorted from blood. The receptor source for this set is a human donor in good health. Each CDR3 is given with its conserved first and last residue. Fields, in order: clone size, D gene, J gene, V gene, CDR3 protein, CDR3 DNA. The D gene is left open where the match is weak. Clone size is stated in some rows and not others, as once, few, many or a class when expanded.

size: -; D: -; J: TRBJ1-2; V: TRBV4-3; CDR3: CASSQGLAGEPYGYTF; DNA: TGCGCCAGCAGCCAAGGACTCGCAGGGGAACCATATGGCTACACCTTC
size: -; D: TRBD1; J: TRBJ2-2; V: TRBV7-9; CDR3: CASSFFQGDYYANTGELFF; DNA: TGTGCCAGCAGCTTCTTTCAGGGGGATTACTACGCGAACACCGGGGAGCTGTTTTTT
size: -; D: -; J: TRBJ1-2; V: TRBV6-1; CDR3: CASSPGRVYGYTF; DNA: TGTGCCAGCAGCCCAGGACGGGTCTATGGCTACACCTTC
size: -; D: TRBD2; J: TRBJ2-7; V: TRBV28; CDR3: CASTPPAGEREQYF; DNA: TGTGCCAGCACCCCTCCAGCGGGAGAACGCGAGCAGTACTTC
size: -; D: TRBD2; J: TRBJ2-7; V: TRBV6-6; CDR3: CASRTATSGASYEQYF; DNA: TGTGCCAGCAGGACCGCCACTAGCGGGGCTTCCTACGAGCAGTACTTC
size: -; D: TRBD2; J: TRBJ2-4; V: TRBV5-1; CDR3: CASQAGTSLWDIQYF; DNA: TGCGCCAGCCAAGCCGGGACTAGCTTGTGGGACATTCAGTACTTC
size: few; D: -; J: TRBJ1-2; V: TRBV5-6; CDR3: CASSFAPTAYGYTF; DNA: TGTGCCAGCAGCTTTGCCCCAACTGCCTATGGCTACACCTTC
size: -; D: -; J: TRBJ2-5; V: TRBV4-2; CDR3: CASSPDQIQETQYF; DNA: TGTGCCAGCAGCCCAGATCAAATCCAAGAGACCCAGTACTTC
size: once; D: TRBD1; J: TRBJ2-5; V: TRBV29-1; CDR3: CSIARGYQETQYF; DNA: TGCAGTATTGCCAGGGGGTACCAAGAGACCCAGTACTTC
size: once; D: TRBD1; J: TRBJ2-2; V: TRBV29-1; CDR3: CSARTGENTGELFF; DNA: TGCAGCGCTCGGACAGGAGAGAACACCGGGGAGCTGTTTTTT
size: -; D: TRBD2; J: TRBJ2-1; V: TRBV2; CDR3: CASSNSGGYNEQFF; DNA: TGTGCCAGCAGTAATAGCGGGGGCTACAATGAGCAGTTCTTC
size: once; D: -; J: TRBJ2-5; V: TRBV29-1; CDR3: CSVEYWQGETQYF; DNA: TGCAGCGTTGAATATTGGCAAGGAGAGACCCAGTACTTC
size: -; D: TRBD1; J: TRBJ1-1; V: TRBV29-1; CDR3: CSVEVAAGGEAFF; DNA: TGCAGCGTTGAAGTAGCGGCAGGGGGCGAAGCTTTCTTT
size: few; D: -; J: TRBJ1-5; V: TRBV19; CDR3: CASSIRGFGNQPQHF; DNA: TGTGCCAGTAGTATAAGAGGTTTCGGCAATCAGCCCCAGCATTTT
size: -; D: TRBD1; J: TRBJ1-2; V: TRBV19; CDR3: CASSFGYVTGPNYGYTF; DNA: TGTGCCAGCAGCTTTGGATACGTGACAGGGCCCAACTATGGCTACACCTTC